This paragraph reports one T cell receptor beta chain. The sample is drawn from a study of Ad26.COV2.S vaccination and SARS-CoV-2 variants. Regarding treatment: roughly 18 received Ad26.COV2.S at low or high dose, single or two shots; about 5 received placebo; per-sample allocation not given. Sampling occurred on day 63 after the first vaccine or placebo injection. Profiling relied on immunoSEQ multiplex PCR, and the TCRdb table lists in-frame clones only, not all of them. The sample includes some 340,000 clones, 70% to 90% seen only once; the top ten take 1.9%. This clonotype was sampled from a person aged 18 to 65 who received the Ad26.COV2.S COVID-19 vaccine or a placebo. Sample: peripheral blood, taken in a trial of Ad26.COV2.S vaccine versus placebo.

CDR3 sequence: CASSYTGKQYF. In DNA, the CDR3 is TGTGCCAGCAGTTACACCGGAAAGCAGTACTTC. J is TRBJ2-7 and V is TRBV6-2 or TRBV6-3; D uncertain. The length of the CDR3 is 11 residues. Deletions cut 2 bases from V and 8 bases from J, with 7 bases between. Germline values: CDR1 MNHEY, CDR2 SVGEGT.